The T cell receptor (beta chain) described here comes from a study of Ad26.COV2.S vaccination and SARS-CoV-2 variants. Study background: Recipients of Ad26.COV2.S got it intramuscularly, once or twice 56 days apart.

Documented treatment: some 20 received Ad26.COV2.S at low or high dose, single or two shots; several received placebo; per-sample allocation not given. Sampling occurred on day 63 after the first vaccine or placebo injection. The CDR3 spans 15 residues. The V end lost 0 bases, the J end lost 10 bases, and 16 bases lay between the germline ends. The V gene's germline CDR1 is MGHRA and CDR2 YSYEKL. This clone was seen only a few times. Some clones are missing from TCRdb's copy, which holds only in-frame ones; the method was immunoSEQ multiplex PCR. The sample holds around 270,000 clones, roughly 89% seen once.

This clonotype was sampled from a person aged 18-65 years who received the Ad26.COV2.S COVID-19 vaccine or a placebo. The chain carries TRBV4-1 and TRBJ1-3, with D possibly being TRBD1 (5 bases). The sequenced sample was peripheral blood, obtained in a trial of Ad26.COV2.S vaccine versus placebo. In nucleotides, the CDR3 is TGCGCCAGCAGCCAAGATTACGCAGGGTCACCTACCATATATTTT. Protein: CASSQDYAGSPTIYF.